The present TCR beta chain was sequenced within a study of blood T cells in healthy people across ages. This clonotype showed up many times. Its cognate antigen is unknown. Study-level findings and limits: Naive T cell percentage strongly correlated with TCR beta diversity.

It was with a sample-barcoded 5' primer and a J-beta primer mix that a second PCR of about 7 to 12 cycles was run. TCRdb analysed the 5' RACE reads with MiXCR anew, one entry per CDR3 protein. In the table there are 1.5 million or so distinct CDR3 sequences, approximately 42% of which are singletons. V lost 2 bases to trimming and J lost 2 bases, with 6 bases between them. The CDR3 is 13 residues long. The sequence came from a young woman in good health. V gene TRBV12-3 or TRBV12-4 combines with J gene TRBJ1-1; D remains unclear. The sequenced sample consisted of blood. The CDR3: CASSLLRNTEAFF. CDR3 in DNA: TGTGCCAGCAGTTTACTCCGTAACACTGAAGCTTTCTTT.